The T cell receptor beta chain under discussion was sequenced for a study of neurological immune-mediated disorders. CDR3 length equals 14 residues. From germline, CDR1 is SGHTA and CDR2 FQGNSA. The V end was cut by 1 base, the J end by 5 bases, with 11 bases between. TCRdb used MiXCR to reprocess the 5' RACE reads, holding one entry per CDR3 protein. The table lists about 74,000 distinct CDR3 sequences, 5.2% of them singletons, with 6.5% to 9% in the top ten. This clonotype was picked up many times. This receptor was identified in a man aged 18 to 35 with multiple sclerosis. Sequencing was done on a sample of PBMCs. The V and J genes are TRBV7-2 and TRBJ1-1; D might be TRBD1 (5 bases). The CDR3 is CASSLGGSWTEAFF. As DNA, the CDR3 is TGTGCCAGCAGCTTAGGGGGCTCTTGGACTGAAGCTTTCTTT.